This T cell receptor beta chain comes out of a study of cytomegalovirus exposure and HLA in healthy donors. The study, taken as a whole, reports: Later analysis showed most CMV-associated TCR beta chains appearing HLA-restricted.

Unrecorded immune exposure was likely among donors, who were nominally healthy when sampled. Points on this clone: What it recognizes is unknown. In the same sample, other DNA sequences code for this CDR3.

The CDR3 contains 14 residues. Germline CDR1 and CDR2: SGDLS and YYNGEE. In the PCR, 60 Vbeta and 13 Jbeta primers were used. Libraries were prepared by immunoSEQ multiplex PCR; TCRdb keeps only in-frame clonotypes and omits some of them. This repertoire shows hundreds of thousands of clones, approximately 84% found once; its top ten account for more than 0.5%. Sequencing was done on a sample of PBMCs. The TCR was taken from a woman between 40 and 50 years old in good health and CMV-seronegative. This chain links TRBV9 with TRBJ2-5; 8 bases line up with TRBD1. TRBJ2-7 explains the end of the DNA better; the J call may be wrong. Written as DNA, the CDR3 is TGTGCCAGCAGCGTAGGGCAGGGGGCTTACGAGCAGTACTTC. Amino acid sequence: CASSVGQGAYEQYF.